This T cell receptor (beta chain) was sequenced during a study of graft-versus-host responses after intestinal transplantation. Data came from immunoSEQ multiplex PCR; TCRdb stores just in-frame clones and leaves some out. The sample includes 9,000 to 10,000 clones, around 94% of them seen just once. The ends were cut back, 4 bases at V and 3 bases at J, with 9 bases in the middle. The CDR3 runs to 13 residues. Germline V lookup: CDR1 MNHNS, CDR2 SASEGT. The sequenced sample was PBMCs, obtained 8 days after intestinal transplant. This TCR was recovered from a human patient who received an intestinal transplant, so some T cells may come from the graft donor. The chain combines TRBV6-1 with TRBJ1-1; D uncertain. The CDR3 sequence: CASSVGFHTEAFF. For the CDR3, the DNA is TGTGCCAGCAGTGTCGGGTTTCACACTGAAGCTTTCTTT.